This T cell receptor (beta chain) was retrieved from a study of T cells in placental villitis. The study in broad terms: Two of the control placentae were obtained from preterm deliveries, but no significant pathology was found on examination. The study tested an allograft-versus-infection hypothesis by comparing placental TCR-beta repertoires in villitis of unknown etiology, unaffected controls matched for gestational age, and infectious villitis. Broad study findings and their caveats: CMV-specific clone frequencies were higher in infectious CMV cases than in villitis of unknown etiology (roughly 0.012 vs 0.00096), and the villitis of unknown etiology frequencies did not differ from those of controls. Sequencing bulk tissue made it impossible to distinguish helper, regulatory or cytotoxic T cells or to tell maternal from fetal T cells, and the approach excluded gamma-delta receptors. Small amounts of decidua were contained in the paraffin blocks, so some of the captured T cells, especially in controls, may have been decidual rather than villous infiltrates. Clonality was higher in villitis of unknown etiology placentae than in controls (median 0.057 versus 0.006, p=0.0025), which points to clonal expansion.

Around ten control placentae without villitis were matched to the villitis of unknown etiology cases on the basis of gestational age at delivery. After delivery, placentae were collected and subjected to gross and histological evaluation prior to the selection of archival tissue. Five 10-micron scrolls were cut from each FFPE block, and DNA was isolated using the AllPrep DNA/RNA FFPE Tissue kit. DNA concentration and purity were evaluated by NanoDrop, whereas RNA quality was assessed on a Bioanalyzer. With respect to this clone: Its antigen is unknown. Base qualities are not provided; no much larger clone lies one nucleotide away.

Using the immunoSEQ v4 bias-controlled multiplex PCR assay, run blinded to group allocation, TCR-beta CDR3 regions were amplified from genomic DNA. To estimate nucleated cell and T cell quantities per sample, reference gene primers were included together with the TCR-beta primers. Sequencing of the libraries was performed on an Illumina MiSeq with a 100-cycle paired-end protocol. Processing in the source paper ran as follows. In the immunoSEQ Analyzer software, diversity and richness were calculated, with richness measured by iChao1 and clonality based on Pielou evenness and Shannon diversity on a 0-1 scale where a higher value means less diversity. CDR3 amino acid sequences together with their V/J genes were searched in VDJdb for CMV, EBV and influenza A specificities using confidence 3 and substitution 2. The Morisita-Horn index was used to assess TCR-beta amino acid clonotype overlap between villitis of unknown etiology, infectious villitis and control repertoires. TCRdb limited this immuneACCESS table to in-frame rearrangements with V and J called. A share of clones is missing; checked studies link under half to unresolved V genes, and the rest is unexplained. The D gene and trimming were derived from the DNA, and the V and J assignments and clone size from that table. For this sample there are 450 to 550 clones; approximately 98.5% appear just once. The ten largest clonotypes hold approximately 3.4% of the sample.

The CDR3 contains 12 residues, cysteine and phenylalanine counted. Of the read, only the CDR3 DNA is kept; its 36 bases are in frame from base 1. V loses 5 bases at its end and J loses 4 bases; junction bases beyond the gene matches: 2. The germline V gene supplies CDR1 MGHRA and CDR2 YSYEKL. This receptor chain uses TRBV4-1 and TRBJ2-7; 7 bases in between match TRBD1. This TCR was sampled from a human donor in good health; the placental T cells may come from both mother and fetus. Material for sequencing was placental tissue containing maternal and fetal cells. The CDR3 protein: CASSATGYEQYF. Here is the DNA: TGCGCCAGCAGCGCGACAGGGTACGAGCAGTACTTC.